This note documents a single TCR beta chain sequence. Its target is unknown. This entry belongs to a study of cytomegalovirus exposure and HLA in healthy donors. 13 Jbeta primers and 60 Vbeta primers were used for the PCR. The table came from immunoSEQ multiplex PCR; TCRdb's copy has only in-frame clones and leaves some out. Here the sample spans more than 100,000 clones, roughly 71% being singletons. Study observations and caveats: When analyzed later, a missense DCLRE1C variant was found to be linked to TCR beta V- and J-gene trimming.

The V and J ends lost 0 bases and 5 bases, in that order; junction bases with no gene match: 5. Per germline, CDR1 SGHRS and CDR2 YFSETQ. The CDR3 is 15 residues long. The source is a woman aged 45-65 years in good health and CMV-seropositive. The genes are TRBV5-1 and TRBJ2-1; 7 bases agree with TRBD2. The sample taken for sequencing was PBMCs. CDR3 in DNA: TGCGCCAGCAGCTTGGTTGGGGGGGGAAACAATGAGCAGTTCTTC. Translating gives CASSLVGGGNNEQFF.